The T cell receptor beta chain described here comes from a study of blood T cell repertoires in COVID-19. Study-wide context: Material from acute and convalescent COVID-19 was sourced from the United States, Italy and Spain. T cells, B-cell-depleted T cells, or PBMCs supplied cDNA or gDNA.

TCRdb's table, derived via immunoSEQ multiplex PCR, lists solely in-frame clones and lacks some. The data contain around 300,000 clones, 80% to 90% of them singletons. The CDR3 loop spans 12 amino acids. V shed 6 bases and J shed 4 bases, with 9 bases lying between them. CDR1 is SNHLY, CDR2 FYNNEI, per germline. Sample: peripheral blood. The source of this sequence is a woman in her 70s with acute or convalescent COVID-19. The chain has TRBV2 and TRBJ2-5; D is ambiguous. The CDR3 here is CASRRLGETQYF. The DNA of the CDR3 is TGTGCCAGCAGACGACTGGGAGAGACCCAGTACTTC.